The present T cell receptor beta chain was sequenced within a study of T cell changes during pregnancy in multiple sclerosis. Sequenced by immunoSEQ multiplex PCR; TCRdb stores in-frame clones only, minus some. In the table there are approximately 72,000 clones, about 90% of which are singletons. The CDR3 has 15 amino acids. Germline CDR1 SGHKS, CDR2 YYEKEE (reference sequence). V lost 3 bases and J 0 bases, leaving 10 bases between the germline ends. Here the sequenced sample was peripheral blood, taken in the first trimester of pregnancy. J is TRBJ1-3 and V is TRBV5-5; D call uncertain. The sequence was obtained from a female donor in good health, enrolled as a control in a pregnancy study. Here the CDR3 reads CASSSADYSGNTIYF. CDR3 coding DNA: TGTGCCAGCAGCTCGGCAGACTACTCTGGAAACACCATATATTTT.